This record looks at one TCR beta chain sequence and its context. What it recognizes is unknown. CDR1 and CDR2 (germline): KGHSH, LQKENI. The CDR3 spans 14 residues. The junction had 4 bases not matched to a gene; V was cut back by 3 bases and J by 3 bases. The record originates from a study of OX40 agonist ivuxolimab in advanced cancers. Study-level information: Prior anti-PD-1, anti-PD-L1 or anti-CTLA-4 therapy did not bar entry, and less than 50% had some.

Patients were ruled out by autoimmune disease history or systemic immunosuppression. Libraries were prepared by immunoSEQ multiplex PCR; TCRdb keeps only in-frame clonotypes and omits some of them. The table shows about 17,000 clones, with more than 75% occurring only once. Overall study results and limits: What antigens the expanded peripheral T cells recognized was never established. Clonal expansion by week 6 occurred in CD4+ and CD8+ blood T cells (at 0.1 to 3.0 mg/kg).

The J gene is TRBJ1-2, the V gene TRBV18, with TRBD1 identical over 7 bases. The specimen was CD4+ or CD8+ T cells sorted from blood, collected in a trial of the OX40 agonist ivuxolimab. This receptor was identified in an adult with an advanced solid tumor such as melanoma, head and neck, liver or kidney cancer. This CDR3 is CASSPRDSHYGYTF. In DNA, the CDR3 is TGTGCCAGCTCACCCCGGGACAGCCACTATGGCTACACCTTC.